The source of this T cell receptor (beta chain) is a study of graft-versus-host responses after intestinal transplantation. On the study more broadly: Multivisceral, liver-intestinal, or isolated intestinal grafts went to recipients. Recipients uniformly received anti-thymocyte globulin induction, followed by tacrolimus and steroids for approximately 3 years.

A word on this clone: The antigen is undetermined.

Assay used: immunoSEQ multiplex PCR; TCRdb lists only in-frame clones, some missing. The sample comprises tens of thousands of clones, roughly 82% of which are singletons, and over 0.75% rests with the top ten. Notes on the study in general: Clonal ratios of graft-versus-host to host-versus-graft in allografts were high for patients exhibiting graft-donor T cell macrochimerism.

The V and J ends lost 6 bases and 2 bases respectively, with 13 bases between them. Germline loops: CDR1 SGHNT, CDR2 YENEEA. This CDR3 comprises 14 residues. The origin of this receptor is a human donor who was the organ donor for an intestinal transplant. This rearrangement joins TRBV11-3 to TRBJ2-5; D gene ambiguous. Source: unstimulated CD8+ T cells sorted from spleen or lymph node cells, taken before transplant. The CDR3 spells CASSSSRLQETQYF. Here the CDR3 DNA reads TGTGCCAGCAGTTCCTCGAGGCTTCAAGAGACCCAGTACTTC.